This T cell receptor (beta chain) derives from a study of blood T cell repertoires in COVID-19. Study-level information: T cells, B-cell-depleted T cells, or PBMCs supplied cDNA or gDNA.

Germline V gene data show CDR1 as LNHDA and CDR2 as SQIVND (reference sequence). The CDR3 loop spans 15 amino acids. The V end was cut by 4 bases, the J end by 2 bases, with 15 bases between. This clone showed up just a few times. Libraries were prepared by immunoSEQ multiplex PCR; TCRdb keeps only in-frame clonotypes and omits some of them. The table includes about 300,000 clones, roughly 90% detected once. The chain combines TRBV19 with TRBJ2-7; possibly TRBD1 for D (5 bases). This TCR was sampled from a man aged 18 to 29 who had recovered from COVID-19. Sequenced: peripheral blood. This chain's CDR3 is CASSTGQPRAYEQYF. The CDR3 region has the DNA TGTGCCAGTAGTACCGGACAACCTCGGGCCTACGAGCAGTACTTC.